This T cell receptor beta chain originates from a study of control samples from healthy donors and cancer patients. The CDR3 runs 13 residues. Trimming removed 4 bases at V and 4 bases at J, with 6 bases between. The germline V gene encodes CDR1 SGHRS and CDR2 YFSETQ. TCRdb's table, derived via immunoSEQ multiplex PCR, lists solely in-frame clones and lacks some. The table records under 200,000 clones, 94% of them present only once. The sequencing input was PBMCs. The receptor comes from a man aged 60 to 69 with colorectal cancer. The rearrangement links TRBV5-1 to TRBJ1-6; no reliable D call. The CDR3 DNA reads as TGCGCCAGCAGCGCCGGATATAATTCACCCCTCCACTTT. Encoded protein: CASSAGYNSPLHF.